The clone carrying this T cell receptor beta chain has only a few counts. This sample was included in a study of CD8+CD57+ T cells in acquired aplastic anemia. About the study: Recorded DNA amounts for sorted CD4+ and CD8+ cells had an average of approximately 2.9 ug.

According to the study, genomic DNA was the template for TCR beta VDJ and CDR3 profiling. TCRdb analysed the reads with MiXCR anew, one entry per CDR3 protein. Altogether about 150,000 distinct CDR3 sequences are present, approximately 52% being singletons, with the ten largest covering about an eighth. In patients chosen for sequencing, flow cytometry had shown CD8+CD57+ cell expansion. The CDR3 extends over 11 amino acids. Between the trimmed V and J ends, which lost 6 bases and 2 bases, there was a span of 5 bases. The V gene's germline CDR1 is LNHNV and CDR2 YYDKDF (reference sequence). The chain carries TRBV15 and TRBJ2-7; D remains ambiguous. The TCR sequence derives from a human donor with aplastic anemia. The source material was sorted CD4+, CD8+, or CD8+CD57+ T cells (not recorded which) from PBMCs. CDR3: CATSNPYEQYF. The CDR3 DNA reads as TGTGCCACCAGTAATCCCTACGAGCAGTACTTC.